These 26 T cell receptor beta chains were all obtained from the same sample, sequenced in a study of identical twins. TCRdb independently ran MiXCR on the 5' RACE reads; one entry per CDR3 protein. The repertoire holds more than 1.5 million distinct CDR3 sequences, with about 32% as singletons. Sequenced material: cord blood. The source of these receptors is a newborn girl in good health.

In this sample, this clonotype turned up a few times. The chain joins TRBV7-8 to TRBJ2-1; the match to TRBD2 covers 11 bases. V shed 5 bases, J shed 6 bases, and the junction held 6 bases outside the gene matches. The CDR3 extends over 15 amino acids. CDR1 and CDR2 from the germline V gene are SGHVS and FQNEAQ. CDR3: CASSVLAGVSNEQFF. The CDR3 nucleotides read TGTGCCAGCAGCGTACTAGCGGGAGTGTCCAATGAGCAGTTCTTC.

There are many counts of this clonotype. J is TRBJ2-7 and V is TRBV28, with TRBD2 matching 12 bases. The J segment lost 4 bases and the V segment lost 3 bases, leaving 4 bases of the junction unmatched. The germline gives CDR1 MDHEN, CDR2 SYDVKM. The CDR3 has 15 residues. CDR3 sequence reads: CASSFPSGRGYEQYF. The CDR3 DNA reads as TGTGCCAGCAGTTTCCCTAGCGGGAGGGGATACGAGCAGTACTTC. The full variable domain, in which reference TRBV28 and TRBJ2-7 provide the parts outside the CDR3, is DVKVTQSSRYLVKRTGEKVFLECVQDMDHENMFWYRQDPGLGLRLIYFSYDVKMKEKGDIPEGYSVSREKKERFSLILESASTNQTSMYLCASSFPSGRGYEQYFGPGTRLTVT.

The rearrangement links TRBV29-1 to TRBJ1-1; D not resolved. The CDR3 runs 14 residues. Trimming stripped 5 bases from V and 1 base from J, with 14 bases between. From germline, CDR1 is SQVTM and CDR2 ANQGSEA. CDR3 in DNA: TGCAGCGTTACAAAAGGGAATACGAACACTGAAGCTTTCTTT. Translation gives CSVTKGNTNTEAFF.

The chain has TRBV11-2 and TRBJ2-2; D unresolved. The V gene's germline CDR1 is SGHAT and CDR2 FQNNGV. This CDR3 has 17 residues. The V gene lost 2 bases and the J gene lost 0 bases, with 13 bases spanning the gap. The CDR3 DNA reads TGTGCCAGCAGCTTACGCCCCTTGGGCGCGAACACCGGGGAGCTGTTTTTT. This translates into CASSLRPLGANTGELFF.

The rearrangement joins TRBV2 to TRBJ2-2, with D tentatively TRBD1 (5 bases). This CDR3 has 12 amino acids. Germline values: CDR1 SNHLY, CDR2 FYNNEI. The CDR3 bases are TGTTCCACCCGCAGGGATACCGGGGAGCTGTTTTTT. It yields the protein CSTRRDTGELFF.

The chain carries TRBV6-1 and TRBJ1-5, with D possibly matching TRBD1 (6 bases). Germline CDR1 and CDR2: MNHNS and SASEGT. The CDR3 covers 19 residues. Trimming removed 5 bases at V and 0 bases at J, with 23 bases between. In DNA form, the CDR3 reads TGTGCCAGCAGTCCCAGGGGCCTGCAAAAGTGGAATAGCAATCAGCCCCAGCATTTT. This gives the protein CASSPRGLQKWNSNQPQHF.

This clonotype was counted only a few times. The gene calls are TRBV6-5 and TRBJ1-5, with D possibly matching TRBD1 (6 bases). The V gene's germline CDR1 is MNHEY and CDR2 SVGAGI. The V and J ends lost 6 bases and 3 bases respectively, with 15 bases between them. The CDR3 has 15 amino acids. The CDR3 loop is CASSLTGQTNQPQHF. As DNA, the CDR3 is TGTGCCAGCAGCCTCACCGGACAGACCAATCAGCCCCAGCATTTT.

CDR3 DNA: TGTGCCACCAGTGATTTGCTAGCGGGGGAGAACACAGATACGCAGTATTTT. Translating gives CATSDLLAGENTDTQYF. The chain carries TRBV24-1 and TRBJ2-3, with 10 bases that match TRBD2. CDR3 length equals 17 residues. V was pared by 0 bases and J by 2 bases, with 4 bases of the junction left unmatched. Per the germline V gene, CDR1 is KGHDR and CDR2 is SFDVKD.

V is TRBV7-9 and J is TRBJ2-1, with a tentative D call TRBD2 (5 bases). The CDR3 spans 17 residues. The germline gives CDR1 SEHNR, CDR2 FQNEAQ (reference sequence). V was pared by 8 bases and J by 0 bases, with 20 bases between. DNA of the CDR3: TGTGCCAGCGCAGAAGGCGGACCCACTAGCTCCTACAATGAGCAGTTCTTC. Translation gives CASAEGGPTSSYNEQFF.

In its sample, this clonotype was seen a few times. The V call is TRBV6-5, the J call TRBJ1-5; no clear D gene. Germline V gene lookup returns CDR1 MNHEY and CDR2 SVGAGI. The CDR3 extends over 13 amino acids. V lost 7 bases and J 3 bases, leaving 10 bases between the germline ends. The CDR3 protein is CASTQEPNQPQHF. DNA of the CDR3: TGTGCCAGCACCCAGGAGCCCAATCAGCCCCAGCATTTT.

The genes are TRBV12-3 or TRBV12-4 and TRBJ2-5; TRBD2 matches 16 bases. J gave up 2 bases and V 6 bases, and 6 bases lay outside the gene matches. The CDR3 has 17 residues. The CDR3 protein is CASRPGLAGGNQETQYF. Written as DNA, the CDR3 is TGTGCCAGCAGGCCGGGACTAGCGGGAGGGAATCAAGAGACCCAGTACTTC.

V gene TRBV5-1 combines with J gene TRBJ2-5; D ambiguous. The ends were cut back, 0 bases at V and 11 bases at J, with 11 bases in the middle. In germline, CDR1 is SGHRS, CDR2 YFSETQ. CDR3 length: 12 residues. CDR3 region: CASSLDPPEQYF. The CDR3 region has the DNA TGCGCCAGCAGCTTGGACCCGCCTGAGCAGTACTTC.

The chain carries TRBV5-1 and TRBJ2-3; D is uncertain. V was clipped by 5 bases and J by 1 base, with 11 bases between them. The V gene's germline CDR1 is SGHRS and CDR2 YFSETQ. This CDR3 has 14 residues. The DNA of the CDR3 is TGCGCCAGCAGATCGACTCCCCGCACAGATACGCAGTATTTT. Translating gives CASRSTPRTDTQYF.

CDR3: CASSSGQGSEAFF. The CDR3 DNA is TGTGCCAGCAGTTCCGGACAGGGCTCTGAAGCTTTCTTT. V usage is TRBV28 and J usage is TRBJ1-1; 8 bases map to TRBD1. The trim removed 4 bases at V and 6 bases at J, leaving 4 bases unmatched. The CDR3 runs 13 residues. Germline CDR1 and CDR2: MDHEN and SYDVKM.

This clonotype was picked up a small number of times. As DNA, the CDR3 is TGTGCCAGCATCTATTGGGCTAACTCCTACGAGCAGTACTTC. Its protein product is CASIYWANSYEQYF. This chain joins TRBV7-6 and TRBJ2-7; D call uncertain. Germline V gives CDR1 SGHVS, CDR2 FNYEAQ. V was cut by 7 bases and J by 0 bases, with 13 bases left in between. CDR3 length: 14 residues.

This clonotype was observed a few times. The chain is built from TRBV13 and TRBJ2-3, with unresolved D. The germline gives CDR1 PRHDT, CDR2 FYEKMQ (reference sequence). Trimming shortened V by 5 bases and J by 4 bases, and 10 bases separated the two germline ends. CDR3 length: 13 amino acids. The CDR3 protein is CASSAPTADTQYF. DNA for the CDR3: TGTGCCAGCAGCGCCCCTACAGCAGATACGCAGTATTTT.

This clonotype was detected a few times. The rearrangement uses TRBV24-1 and TRBJ2-3; D not certain. V was clipped by 3 bases and J by 4 bases, with 10 bases between them. This CDR3 has 14 residues. In germline, CDR1 is KGHDR, CDR2 SFDVKD. DNA for the CDR3: TGTGCCACCAGTGATCCAAGGGTAGCAGATACGCAGTATTTT. Translation gives CATSDPRVADTQYF.

The rearrangement uses TRBV10-2 and TRBJ1-2; 9 bases map to TRBD1. CDR3 length: 17 residues. With V trimmed by 7 bases and J by 0 bases, 12 bases remained unmatched. In germline, CDR1 is WSHSY, CDR2 SAAADI. This CDR3 is CASMPGQGATANYGYTF. The CDR3 DNA reads TGCGCCAGCATGCCGGGACAGGGTGCCACCGCTAACTATGGCTACACCTTC.

The chain joins TRBV24-1 to TRBJ1-1, with D tentatively TRBD1 (5 bases). The CDR3 runs to 13 residues. The V end lost 8 bases, the J end lost 2 bases, and 11 bases lay between the germline ends. Germline CDR1 is KGHDR and CDR2 is SFDVKD. The chain's CDR3 is CATKAGYNTEAFF. CDR3 DNA sequence: TGTGCCACCAAGGCAGGGTATAACACTGAAGCTTTCTTT.

This clonotype was seen more than once but under ten times. The chain employs TRBV7-8 and TRBJ2-1, with D possibly matching TRBD2 (6 bases). The V end was cut by 5 bases, the J end by 0 bases, with 14 bases between. The CDR3 has 16 amino acids. In germline, CDR1 is SGHVS, CDR2 FQNEAQ. For the CDR3, the DNA is TGTGCCAGCAGCCCAGGCCTAGCGTCCTCCTACAATGAGCAGTTCTTC. Translation: CASSPGLASSYNEQFF.

This clonotype was seen a handful of times. This chain connects TRBV4-1 to TRBJ2-1; the D call may be TRBD1 or TRBD2 (5 bases each). V was cut by 4 bases and J by 8 bases, with 9 bases left in between. The CDR3 runs 12 residues. CDR1 is MGHRA, CDR2 YSYEKL, per germline. Here the CDR3 reads CASSPLGHEQFF. CDR3 in DNA: TGCGCCAGCAGCCCCCTGGGACATGAGCAGTTCTTC.

This clonotype was seen a few times. The rearrangement uses TRBV9 and TRBJ2-3; 8 bases agree with TRBD1. The CDR3 has 15 residues. The trim removed 2 bases at V and 6 bases at J, leaving 8 bases unmatched. The germline gives CDR1 SGDLS, CDR2 YYNGEE. The CDR3 DNA reads as TGTGCCAGCAGCGTCGCCGGGACAGGCGTTGATACGCAGTATTTT. This encodes CASSVAGTGVDTQYF.

The CDR3 region is CASSKDRTEVYEQYF. CDR3 sequence (DNA): TGTGCCAGCAGCAAAGATAGGACAGAAGTCTACGAGCAGTACTTC. This chain joins TRBV21-1 and TRBJ2-7; the DNA was not used to check the table's D call, TRBD1. TRBV21-1 counts as a pseudogene. This CDR3 has 15 amino acids.

This clonotype occurred a few times. The V and J genes are TRBV5-1 and TRBJ2-4, with 8 positions matching TRBD2. The J call may be incorrect, as the DNA end agrees better with TRBJ2-7. This CDR3 comprises 14 residues. Germline V gives CDR1 SGHRS, CDR2 YFSETQ. CDR3 DNA sequence: TGCGCCAGCAGCCGCCGGGAGGGAGCCTACGAGCAGTACTTC. Protein sequence: CASSRREGAYEQYF.

Of note for this clonotype: Being one base from a much bigger clone, this may be a read error. The rearrangement uses TRBV5-6 and TRBJ2-1; 16 bases line up with TRBD2. CDR1 and CDR2 from the germline V gene are SGHDT and YYEEEE. J lost 8 bases, V lost 5 bases, and 4 bases had no gene match. The CDR3 has 15 residues. The CDR3 sequence: CASSSGTSGRDEQFF. CDR3 nucleotide sequence: TGTGCCAGCAGTTCCGGGACTAGCGGGAGGGATGAGCAGTTCTTC.

V and J are TRBV5-1 and TRBJ1-3; TRBD1 might be the D (5 bases). Germline V gene lookup returns CDR1 SGHRS and CDR2 YFSETQ. Trimming shortened V by 0 bases and J by 2 bases, and 12 bases separated the two germline ends. The CDR3 is 16 residues long. The chain's CDR3 is CASSLGFGAAGNTIYF. The CDR3, as DNA: TGCGCCAGCAGCTTGGGTTTTGGGGCAGCTGGAAACACCATATATTTT.